The next 26 T cell receptor beta chains were all read from a single sample in a study of blood T cell repertoires in COVID-19. Here immunoSEQ multiplex PCR was the method, and the copy in TCRdb shows in-frame clones only, minus some. The data hold some 150,000 clones, with about 87% observed a single time. Sequencing input: peripheral blood. The receptor source for this set is a human donor in a cohort sampled during active COVID-19.

The genes are TRBV29-1 and TRBJ2-3, with 10 bases aligning to TRBD1. The CDR3 has 14 amino acids. V dropped 5 bases and J dropped 2; count of bases not matched to a gene: 4. Germline CDR1 reads SQVTM; CDR2 reads ANQGSEA. CDR3 nucleotides: TGCAGCGTTTGGGACAGGGGCTACACAGATACGCAGTATTTT. The encoded protein is CSVWDRGYTDTQYF.

The chain uses TRBV19 and TRBJ1-5; D remains unclear. The CDR3 contains 14 residues. Between the trimmed V and J ends, which lost 8 bases and 0 bases, there was a span of 11 bases. The germline gives CDR1 LNHDA, CDR2 SQIVND (reference sequence). This CDR3 is CASGQRNSNQPQHF. The CDR3, as DNA: TGTGCCAGTGGGCAGAGAAATAGCAATCAGCCCCAGCATTTT.

The rearrangement links TRBV6-2 or TRBV6-3 to TRBJ2-1; TRBD2 matches at 13 bases. The CDR3 loop spans 15 amino acids. The germline V gene encodes CDR1 MNHEY and CDR2 SVGEGT. The junction had 8 bases not matched to a gene; V was cut back by 5 bases and J by 10 bases. The CDR3 spells CASSHGLAGEQEQFF. As DNA, the CDR3 is TGTGCCAGCAGTCACGGACTAGCGGGAGAACAGGAGCAGTTCTTC.

CDR3 sequence reads: CASSFGQGTPRYTF. In nucleotides, the CDR3 is TGTGCCAGCAGCTTCGGGCAGGGTACTCCTCGCTACACCTTC. The chain uses TRBV7-9 and TRBJ1-2; D perhaps matches TRBD1 (5 bases). The V gene's germline CDR1 is SEHNR and CDR2 FQNEAQ (reference sequence). Trimming shortened V by 3 bases and J by 9 bases, and 17 bases separated the two germline ends. CDR3 size: 14 residues.

This chain connects TRBV10-2 to TRBJ1-5; D gene ambiguous. Germline V gene lookup returns CDR1 WSHSY and CDR2 SAAADI. Deletions cut 6 bases from V and 5 bases from J, with 11 bases between. The CDR3 is 13 amino acids. The DNA for the CDR3 is TGCGCCAGCAGCCAGGCCGGCGATCAGCCCCAGCATTTT. Amino acid sequence: CASSQAGDQPQHF.

The rearrangement uses TRBV29-1 and TRBJ1-2, with 9 bases identical to TRBD1. Germline V gene data show CDR1 as SQVTM and CDR2 as ANQGSEA. V was pared by 8 bases and J by 8 bases, with 12 bases of the junction left unmatched. The CDR3 spans 13 residues. The CDR3 bases are TGCAGCACAGGAAACAGGGGGCTAGGGGGCTACACCTTC. This sequence encodes CSTGNRGLGGYTF.

The rearrangement joins TRBV11-2 to TRBJ1-2; the D is unclear. The CDR3 runs to 11 residues. CDR1 SGHAT and CDR2 FQNNGV come from the germline V gene. The germline V and J ends were trimmed by 5 bases and 6 bases, with 7 bases remaining between them. DNA for the CDR3: TGTGCCAGCAGCGGCCTGAATGGCTACACCTTC. It specifies CASSGLNGYTF.

This chain uses TRBV11-1 with TRBJ2-5; 9 bases match TRBD2. The trim removed 7 bases at V and 0 bases at J, leaving 9 bases unmatched. Germline CDR1 reads SGHAT; CDR2 reads FQDESV (reference sequence). The CDR3 is 16 residues long. The CDR3 loop is CASTRAASGDQETQYF. Here the CDR3 DNA reads TGTGCCAGCACCCGAGCGGCTAGCGGGGACCAAGAGACCCAGTACTTC. The full variable domain, in which reference TRBV11-1 and TRBJ2-5 provide the parts outside the CDR3, is EAEVAQSPRYKITEKSQAVAFWCDPISGHATLYWYRQILGQGPELLVQFQDESVVDDSQLPKDRFSAERLKGVDSTLKIQPAELGDSAMYLCASTRAASGDQETQYFGPGTRLLVL.

The V call is TRBV9, the J call TRBJ1-6; D might be TRBD1 (6 bases). The CDR3 totals 14 residues. CDR1 SGDLS and CDR2 YYNGEE come from the germline V gene. V shed 2 bases and J shed 7 bases, with 10 bases lying between them. CDR3 amino acids: CASSVRGENSPLHF. The CDR3 nucleotides read TGTGCCAGCAGCGTCAGGGGAGAGAATTCACCCCTCCACTTT.

This chain joins TRBV15 and TRBJ2-1; 9 nucleotides match TRBD2. J was trimmed by 1 base and V by 1 base; bases with no gene match: 5. The germline gives CDR1 LNHNV, CDR2 YYDKDF (reference sequence). The CDR3 covers 17 residues. Written as DNA, the CDR3 is TGTGCCACCAGCAGAGGCCCTAGCGGGATTTCCTACAATGAGCAGTTCTTC. This sequence encodes CATSRGPSGISYNEQFF.

This clone was seen just once. The chain uses TRBV27 and TRBJ2-7; no definite D call. The germline V and J ends were trimmed by 6 bases and 3 bases, with 18 bases remaining between them. This CDR3 has 15 amino acids. Germline V gene sequence: CDR1 MNHEY, CDR2 SMNVEV (reference sequence). In DNA form, the CDR3 reads TGTGCCAGCAGGATTGGTCCAGGAACCCACTACGAGCAGTACTTC. Amino acids: CASRIGPGTHYEQYF.

The V call is TRBV18, the J call TRBJ1-1; D is ambiguous. The germline V and J ends were trimmed by 8 bases and 2 bases, with 9 bases remaining between them. In germline, CDR1 is KGHSH, CDR2 LQKENI. This CDR3 has 12 amino acids. This chain's CDR3 is CASTTVNTEAFF. The CDR3 coding sequence is TGTGCCAGCACAACAGTAAACACTGAAGCTTTCTTT.

This chain uses TRBV19 with TRBJ2-2, with TRBD2 matching 11 bases. Germline V lookup: CDR1 LNHDA, CDR2 SQIVND (reference sequence). V shed 3 bases, J shed 6 bases, and the junction held 6 bases outside the gene matches. The CDR3 is 16 residues long. CDR3 DNA: TGTGCCAGTAGTATCGCTAGCGGGAGGTATCCCGGGGAGCTGTTTTTT. Translating gives CASSIASGRYPGELFF.

The CDR3 nucleotides read TGTGCCAGCAGATTGGACACCTACGATACGCAGTATTTT. Translation: CASRLDTYDTQYF. V is TRBV6-5 and J is TRBJ2-3, with a tentative D call TRBD1 (5 bases). The CDR3 spans 13 residues. Germline loops: CDR1 MNHEY, CDR2 SVGAGI. The germline V and J ends were trimmed by 6 bases and 6 bases, with 13 bases remaining between them.

The rearrangement uses TRBV12-3 or TRBV12-4 and TRBJ2-1; 8 nucleotides line up with TRBD1. The CDR3 sequence is 11 residues long. V dropped 5 bases and J dropped 14; count of bases not matched to a gene: 5. CDR3 sequence reads: CASSPDRGKFF. The CDR3, as DNA: TGTGCCAGCAGTCCTGACAGGGGAAAGTTCTTC.

This chain uses TRBV27 with TRBJ1-1; D is unclear. There are 15 residues in the CDR3. The V and J ends lost 2 bases and 1 base respectively, with 11 bases between them. The germline V gene encodes CDR1 MNHEY and CDR2 SMNVEV (reference sequence). The CDR3 sequence is CASSLLPAGNTEAFF. Here the CDR3 DNA reads TGTGCCAGCAGTTTACTCCCCGCAGGGAACACTGAAGCTTTCTTT.

V gene TRBV10-3 combines with J gene TRBJ1-1; unclear D gene. Germline-derived CDR1 and CDR2 are ENHRY and SYGVKD. This CDR3 spans 15 amino acids. The ends were cut back, 0 bases at V and 1 base at J, with 9 bases in the middle. CDR3 protein: CAISESNVGNTEAFF. CDR3 DNA: TGTGCCATCAGTGAGTCGAATGTCGGGAACACTGAAGCTTTCTTT.

Points on this clone: One junction end disagrees with the germline gene, perhaps due to a read error. This same CDR3 is encoded by further DNA sequences in the sample. The genes are TRBV9 and TRBJ2-2, with 8 bases aligning to TRBD2. The V gene's germline CDR1 is SGDLS and CDR2 YYNGEE. The CDR3 totals 17 residues. The CDR3 loop is CASSVGISGANTGELFF. The CDR3 DNA sequence: TGTGCCAGCAGCGTAGGAATTAGCGGGGCGAACACCGGGGAGCTATTTTTT.

The chain links TRBV7-9 to TRBJ2-7, with TRBD1 matching 7 bases. Trimming cost V 0 bases and J 0 bases; bases outside gene matches: 8. Germline values: CDR1 SEHNR, CDR2 FQNEAQ (reference sequence). CDR3 size: 17 residues. The CDR3 reads CASSLARWGTASYEQYF. CDR3 nucleotides: TGTGCCAGCAGCTTAGCGCGTTGGGGGACAGCCTCCTACGAGCAGTACTTC.

The V gene is TRBV2, the J gene TRBJ1-5; D is perhaps TRBD1 (5 bases). V lost 5 bases, J lost 3 bases, and 11 bases lay in between. This CDR3 is 14 amino acids long. The V gene's germline CDR1 is SNHLY and CDR2 FYNNEI. The CDR3, as DNA: TGTGCCAGCAGTCTTGGACAAGACAATCAGCCCCAGCATTTT. Protein product: CASSLGQDNQPQHF.

This clone was seen more than once but under ten times. The chain uses TRBV5-1 and TRBJ1-6; 7 bases are a match to TRBD1. V was clipped by 3 bases and J by 10 bases; unmatched bases: 4. The CDR3 contains 13 residues. Germline lookup yields CDR1 SGHRS and CDR2 YFSETQ. This chain's CDR3 is CASSSGQSSPLHF. Written as DNA, the CDR3 is TGCGCCAGCAGCTCGGGACAGAGCTCACCCCTCCACTTT.

V gene TRBV12-3 or TRBV12-4 combines with J gene TRBJ2-1; D perhaps matches TRBD2 (5 bases). Trimming removed 1 base from V and 9 bases from J, with 10 bases in between. The CDR3 has 13 residues. CDR3 amino acids: CASSLVRVGEQFF. CDR3 sequence (DNA): TGTGCCAGCAGTTTAGTGAGGGTGGGTGAGCAGTTCTTC.

By share of the sample, this clone is medium-sized. This rearrangement joins TRBV7-2 to TRBJ1-3; no clear D. The CDR3 consists of 16 residues. Germline-derived CDR1 and CDR2 are SGHTA and FQGNSA. V lost 4 bases to trimming and J lost 0 bases, with 13 bases between them. The CDR3 DNA reads as TGTGCCAGCAGCTCCTGGTACGGGAGCTCTGGAAACACCATATATTTT. This codes for CASSSWYGSSGNTIYF.

The CDR3 region has the DNA TGTGCCAGCAGTTACACTAGCGACTACGAGCAGTACGTC. Its protein is CASSYTSDYEQYV. The rearrangement uses TRBV6-2 or TRBV6-3 and TRBJ2-7, with 7 bases matching TRBD2. The CDR3 is 13 amino acids. J was trimmed by 3 bases and V by 2 bases; bases with no gene match: 1. The V gene's germline CDR1 is MNHEY and CDR2 SVGEGT.

The chain is built from TRBV12-5 and TRBJ1-5; 8 bases map to TRBD1. Unmatched junction bases numbered 0, after V lost 1 base and J lost 4 bases. Germline values: CDR1 LGHNT, CDR2 FRNRAP. This CDR3 contains 14 residues. The CDR3 sequence is CASGLGTGNQPQHF. The CDR3 region has the DNA TGTGCTAGTGGTTTGGGGACAGGGAATCAGCCCCAGCATTTT.

This clone was observed once. The chain is built from TRBV7-2 and TRBJ2-7, with 8 bases lining up with TRBD2. The CDR3 consists of 16 residues. Germline lookup yields CDR1 SGHTA and CDR2 FQGNSA. The ends lost 2 bases at V and 4 bases at J; junction bases unmatched: 10. The CDR3 nucleotides are TGTGCCAGCAGCTTACAATCAACGGGGGGGTTGTACGAGCAGTACTTC. This translates into CASSLQSTGGLYEQYF.